The next 26 T cell receptor beta chains were all read from a single sample in a study of cytomegalovirus exposure and HLA in healthy donors. The protocol was immunoSEQ multiplex PCR, while the TCRdb copy is restricted to in-frame clones and leaves out a portion. Of about 330,000 clones listed, roughly 90% are singletons. The source material was PBMCs. The receptors were sampled from a woman in her late teens or twenties in good health and CMV-seronegative.

J is TRBJ2-5 and V is TRBV5-1, with D possibly TRBD1 on 6 matching bases. The length of the CDR3 is 13 residues. Trimming cost V 4 bases and J 9 bases, with 16 bases left between them. Germline V gene lookup returns CDR1 SGHRS and CDR2 YFSETQ. Written as DNA, the CDR3 is TGCGCCAGCAGCCCTGAGGGGTCAGGGGCCCAGTACTTC. Its protein product is CASSPEGSGAQYF.

This chain links TRBV18 with TRBJ2-7; the match to TRBD2 covers 9 bases. After removal of 6 bases from V and 4 bases from J, the junction contained 10 bases not matched to a gene. In germline, CDR1 is KGHSH, CDR2 LQKENI. This CDR3 has 15 residues. The CDR3 DNA is TGTGCCAGCTCCCTTGGAGCTAGCGGGATATACGAGCAGTACTTC. Amino acid sequence: CASSLGASGIYEQYF.

V and J are TRBV28 and TRBJ2-5; TRBD1 agrees at 8 bases. CDR1 and CDR2 (germline): MDHEN, SYDVKM. Trimming at V came to 4 bases and at J to 5 bases, leaving 6 bases not matched to a gene. The length of the CDR3 is 14 residues. As DNA, the CDR3 is TGTGCCAGCAGTTCGGACAGGGTCGTTGAGACCCAGTACTTC. Translating it yields CASSSDRVVETQYF.

Regarding this clone: One junction end does not reproduce the germline sequence, and a read error may be involved. The rearrangement links TRBV6-4 to TRBJ2-7; 8 bases align to TRBD2. The germline gives CDR1 MRHNA, CDR2 SNTAGT. The CDR3 is made up of 14 amino acids. The CDR3 DNA reads as TGTGCCAGCAGTTACTCGACTAGCGCCTACGAGCAGTACTTC. Encoded protein: CASSYSTSAYEQYF.

The chain uses TRBV4-3 and TRBJ1-1; 7 positions agree with TRBD1. V gave up 5 bases and J gave up 7 bases; unmatched junction bases: 13. The CDR3 consists of 15 residues. From germline, CDR1 is LGHNA and CDR2 YSLEER. The DNA of the CDR3 is TGCGCCAGCAGCACAACACAGGGGACCGTATTTGAAGCTTTCTTT. Amino acids: CASSTTQGTVFEAFF.

The chain has TRBV27 and TRBJ1-5; a weak D match, TRBD1 (5 bases). With 3 bases removed from V and 3 bases from J, the gap between germline ends came to 9 bases. The germline CDR1 and CDR2 sequences are MNHEY and SMNVEV (reference sequence). The CDR3 has 14 amino acids. CDR3 in amino acids: CASSFSGPNQPQHF. The CDR3 bases are TGTGCCAGCAGTTTCTCAGGGCCCAATCAGCCCCAGCATTTT.

This clone was recorded only once. The chain carries TRBV7-8 and TRBJ1-4, with 7 nucleotides matching TRBD1. CDR1 and CDR2 (germline): SGHVS, FQNEAQ. Trimming cost V 5 bases and J 8 bases; bases outside gene matches: 8. The CDR3 runs to 14 residues. CDR3 residues: CASSQDRIREKLFF. The CDR3 nucleotides read TGTGCCAGCAGCCAGGACAGGATCAGGGAAAAACTGTTTTTT. Full variable domain (remainder filled in from reference TRBV7-8 and TRBJ1-4): GAGVSQSPRYKVAKRGQDVALRCDPISGHVSLFWYQQALGQGPEFLTYFQNEAQLDKSGLPSDRFFAERPEGSVSTLKIQRTQQEDSAVYLCASSQDRIREKLFFGSGTQLSVL.

This clone was picked up one time. V and J are TRBV7-2 and TRBJ1-1, with 9 bases that match TRBD1. The germline gives CDR1 SGHTA, CDR2 FQGNSA. V shed 2 bases, J shed 1 base, and the junction held 2 bases outside the gene matches. The CDR3 totals 15 residues. In DNA form, the CDR3 reads TGTGCCAGCAGCTTATGGGGACAGGGGAACACTGAAGCTTTCTTT. Its translation is CASSLWGQGNTEAFF.

This chain joins TRBV6-5 and TRBJ2-7; D is unresolved. Germline assignment: CDR1 MNHEY and CDR2 SVGAGI. CDR3 length: 15 amino acids. V shed 0 bases and J shed 3 bases, with 12 bases lying between them. The CDR3: CASSYSSRLYYEQYF. In DNA, the CDR3 is TGTGCCAGCAGTTACTCGAGTCGACTCTACTACGAGCAGTACTTC.

The chain carries TRBV9 and TRBJ1-2; D remains unclear. Trimming took off 4 bases at V and 6 bases at J, with 10 bases between the two ends. The germline CDR1 and CDR2 sequences are SGDLS and YYNGEE. This CDR3 is built from 12 residues. The CDR3 DNA sequence: TGTGCCAGCAGCATAGACAATCATGGCTACACCTTC. Amino acids: CASSIDNHGYTF.

V usage is TRBV6-5 and J usage is TRBJ2-3; D might be TRBD1 (6 bases). Germline values: CDR1 MNHEY, CDR2 SVGAGI. The CDR3 consists of 14 residues. The germline V and J ends were trimmed by 7 bases and 0 bases, with 11 bases remaining between them. CDR3 residues: CASTGRGSTDTQYF. CDR3 sequence (DNA): TGTGCCAGCACGGGCAGGGGCAGCACAGATACGCAGTATTTT.

This clone came up once. This chain connects TRBV18 to TRBJ2-3, with 11 nucleotides matching TRBD1. Unmatched junction bases numbered 5, after V lost 3 bases and J lost 6 bases. The germline gives CDR1 KGHSH, CDR2 LQKENI. The CDR3 length is 15 residues. CDR3 bases: TGTGCCAGCTCACCCACAGGACAGGGGGCCGATACGCAGTATTTT. Translation: CASSPTGQGADTQYF. Variable domain in full (rest from reference TRBV18 and TRBJ2-3): NAGVMQNPRHLVRRRGQEARLRCSPMKGHSHVYWYRQLPEEGLKFMVYLQKENIIDESGMPKERFSAEFPKEGPSILRIQQVVRGDSAAYFCASSPTGQGADTQYFGPGTRLTVL.

A few counts support this clone. The chain has TRBV7-2 and TRBJ2-7; D is undetermined. With 1 base removed from V and 0 bases from J, the gap between germline ends came to 10 bases. CDR3 size: 15 residues. CDR1 SGHTA and CDR2 FQGNSA come from the germline V gene. The CDR3 here is CASSLGVRNSYEQYF. CDR3 DNA sequence: TGTGCCAGCAGCTTAGGGGTGAGGAACTCCTACGAGCAGTACTTC.

The rearrangement uses TRBV2 and TRBJ2-7, with D possibly TRBD2 on 5 matching bases. Germline V gives CDR1 SNHLY, CDR2 FYNNEI. Trimming left V 2 bases short and J 0 bases short, with 14 bases between. The CDR3 has 16 amino acids. This CDR3 is CASSEMRRVFSYEQYF. CDR3 DNA: TGTGCCAGCAGTGAAATGAGGCGGGTCTTCTCCTACGAGCAGTACTTC.

This sequence joins TRBV18 and TRBJ1-2; D possibly corresponds to TRBD1 (6 bases). Germline assignment: CDR1 KGHSH and CDR2 LQKENI. The CDR3 consists of 16 residues. Trimming cost V 5 bases and J 2 bases, with 18 bases left between them. The CDR3 region has the DNA TGTGCCAGCTCATCACAGGGAGGCGTGGGAAACTATGGCTACACCTTC. Translated: CASSSQGGVGNYGYTF.

A word on this clone: A single base separates this from a much larger clone, so it may be a read error. CDR3 DNA sequence: TGTGCCAGCAGTGGACTAGCGGGCTCCTACGAGCAGTACTTC. Translation: CASSGLAGSYEQYF. V usage is TRBV2 and J usage is TRBJ2-7, with 10 nucleotides matching TRBD2. The CDR3 length is 14 residues. In germline, CDR1 is SNHLY, CDR2 FYNNEI. V gave up 4 bases and J gave up 0 bases; unmatched junction bases: 0. Drawing the rest from reference TRBV2 and TRBJ2-7, the complete variable domain is EPEVTQTPSHQVTQMGQEVILRCVPISNHLYFYWYRQILGQKVEFLVSFYNNEISEKSEIFDDQFSVERPDGSNFTLKIRSTKLEDSAMYFCASSGLAGSYEQYFGPGTRLTVT.

V is TRBV6-5 and J is TRBJ1-2; 9 bases are a match to TRBD1. This CDR3 contains 15 residues. Trimming cost V 5 bases and J 4 bases; bases outside gene matches: 8. Germline CDR1 reads MNHEY; CDR2 reads SVGAGI. CDR3 protein: CASSRDRAWGYGYTF. In DNA form, the CDR3 reads TGTGCCAGCAGTCGGGACAGGGCCTGGGGCTATGGCTACACCTTC.

The chain carries TRBV27 and TRBJ2-7; TRBD1 aligns across 8 bases. CDR1 is MNHEY, CDR2 SMNVEV, per germline (reference sequence). J lost 2 bases, V lost 7 bases, and 7 bases had no gene match. The CDR3 contains 14 residues. The CDR3 region is CASKRQGITYEQYF. Written as DNA, the CDR3 is TGTGCCAGCAAGCGACAGGGGATAACCTACGAGCAGTACTTC.

V gene TRBV19 combines with J gene TRBJ2-7; D ambiguous. Looked up from germline, CDR1 is LNHDA and CDR2 is SQIVND (reference sequence). The CDR3 consists of 13 residues. V dropped 1 base and J dropped 2 bases, with 6 bases sitting between them. The CDR3 spells CASSIARAYEQYF. The CDR3 DNA sequence: TGTGCCAGTAGTATAGCGCGCGCCTACGAGCAGTACTTC.

The chain has TRBV29-1 and TRBJ1-2; tentative D call: TRBD1 (6 bases). The CDR3 has 11 residues. CDR1 and CDR2 from the germline V gene are SQVTM and ANQGSEA. Trimming cost V 5 bases and J 4 bases, with 8 bases left between them. CDR3 amino acids: CSVYRAYGYTF. In nucleotides, the CDR3 is TGCAGCGTTTACAGGGCCTATGGCTACACCTTC.

The V and J genes are TRBV6-5 and TRBJ1-3; tentative D call: TRBD1 (6 bases). The length of the CDR3 is 15 residues. CDR1 and CDR2 (germline): MNHEY, SVGAGI. With 2 bases removed from V and 0 bases from J, the gap between germline ends came to 8 bases. In DNA, the CDR3 is TGTGCCAGCAGTTACCAGGGGTACTCTGGAAACACCATATATTTT. Its protein product is CASSYQGYSGNTIYF.

In this sample, this clone turned up once. The chain has TRBV27 and TRBJ2-2, with TRBD2 matching over 9 bases. The CDR3 is 16 residues long. After removal of 6 bases from V and 4 bases from J, the junction contained 9 bases not matched to a gene. The germline V gene encodes CDR1 MNHEY and CDR2 SMNVEV (reference sequence). The CDR3 reads CASRSPGLAATGELFF. In DNA form, the CDR3 reads TGTGCCAGCAGGTCCCCGGGACTAGCCGCCACCGGGGAGCTGTTTTTT.

The chain has TRBV5-1 and TRBJ1-4; weak D call: TRBD1 (5 bases). This CDR3 has 14 residues. Germline V gene lookup returns CDR1 SGHRS and CDR2 YFSETQ. V dropped 2 bases and J dropped 8 bases, with 13 bases sitting between them. This chain's CDR3 is CASSFGHAGEKLFF. CDR3 coding DNA: TGCGCCAGCAGCTTTGGACACGCGGGGGAAAAACTGTTTTTT. The whole variable domain, remainder taken from reference TRBV5-1 and TRBJ1-4, is KAGVTQTPRYLIKTRGQQVTLSCSPISGHRSVSWYQQTPGQGLQFLFEYFSETQRNKGNFPGRFSGRQFSNSRSEMNVSTLELGDSALYLCASSFGHAGEKLFFGSGTQLSVL.

The rearrangement links TRBV7-9 to TRBJ1-2; D gene ambiguous. The ends were cut back, 0 bases at V and 0 bases at J, with 5 bases in the middle. Germline-derived CDR1 and CDR2 are SEHNR and FQNEAQ (reference sequence). The CDR3 sequence is 14 residues long. This CDR3 reads CASSLAGANYGYTF. The CDR3 region has the DNA TGTGCCAGCAGCTTAGCCGGAGCTAACTATGGCTACACCTTC.

The rearrangement joins TRBV13 to TRBJ2-7, with 10 bases that match TRBD2. J was trimmed by 4 bases and V by 1 base; bases with no gene match: 7. This CDR3 is built from 16 residues. The germline V gene encodes CDR1 PRHDT and CDR2 FYEKMQ (reference sequence). CDR3 amino acids: CASSLVAGGGLYEQYF. The CDR3 nucleotides are TGTGCCAGCAGCTTAGTAGCGGGAGGCGGTCTATACGAGCAGTACTTC.

This chain links TRBV5-1 with TRBJ2-3, with 13 bases aligning to TRBD2. The junction had 4 bases not matched to a gene; V was cut back by 4 bases and J by 5 bases. CDR3 length: 15 amino acids. CDR1 is SGHRS and CDR2 is YFSETQ in the germline V gene. CDR3 coding DNA: TGCGCCAGCAGCCCCGGGACTAGCGGGATAGATACGCAGTATTTT. Protein sequence: CASSPGTSGIDTQYF.